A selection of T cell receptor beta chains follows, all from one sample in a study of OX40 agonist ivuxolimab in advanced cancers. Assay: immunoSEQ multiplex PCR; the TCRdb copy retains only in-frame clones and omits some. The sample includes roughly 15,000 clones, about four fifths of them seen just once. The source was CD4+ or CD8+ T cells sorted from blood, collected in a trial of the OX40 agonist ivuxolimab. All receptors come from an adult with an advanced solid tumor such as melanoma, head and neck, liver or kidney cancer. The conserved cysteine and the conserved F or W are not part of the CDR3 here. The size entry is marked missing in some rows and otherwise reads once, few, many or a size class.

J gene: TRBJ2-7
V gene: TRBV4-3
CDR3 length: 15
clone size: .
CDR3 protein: ASSQDHGGRLSYEQY

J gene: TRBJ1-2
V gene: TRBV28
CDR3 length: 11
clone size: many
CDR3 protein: ASSLTGGYGYT

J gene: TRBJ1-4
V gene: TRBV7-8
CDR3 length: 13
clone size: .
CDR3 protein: ASSLIGQGSGKLF

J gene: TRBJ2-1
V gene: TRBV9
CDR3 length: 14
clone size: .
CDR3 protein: ASSVGSGRAGNEQF

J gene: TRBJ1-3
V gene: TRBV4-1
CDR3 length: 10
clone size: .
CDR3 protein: ASSQTGNTIY

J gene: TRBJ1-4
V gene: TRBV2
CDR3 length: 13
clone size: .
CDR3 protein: ASRSTGATNEKLF

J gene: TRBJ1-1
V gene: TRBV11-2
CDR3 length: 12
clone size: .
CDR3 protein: ASSSTGTNIEAF

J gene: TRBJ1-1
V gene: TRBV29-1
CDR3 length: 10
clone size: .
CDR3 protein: SGGTGNTEAF

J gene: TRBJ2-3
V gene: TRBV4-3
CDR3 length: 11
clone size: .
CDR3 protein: ASSQVTTDTQY

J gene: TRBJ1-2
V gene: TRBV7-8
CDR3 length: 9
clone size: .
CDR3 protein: ASSTGRHTT

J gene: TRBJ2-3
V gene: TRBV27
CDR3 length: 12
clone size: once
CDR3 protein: ASRGIISTDTQY

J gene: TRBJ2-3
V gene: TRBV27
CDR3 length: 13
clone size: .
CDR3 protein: ASSYRRGPTDTQY

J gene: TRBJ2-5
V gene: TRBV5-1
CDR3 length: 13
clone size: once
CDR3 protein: ASSWTSGRVETQY

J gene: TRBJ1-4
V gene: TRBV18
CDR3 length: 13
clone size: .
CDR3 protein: ASSPPQGTNEKLF

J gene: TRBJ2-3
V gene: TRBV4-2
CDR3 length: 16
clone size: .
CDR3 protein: ASSQGKDSGGSTDTQY

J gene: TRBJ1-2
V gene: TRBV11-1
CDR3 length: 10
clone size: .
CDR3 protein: ASTAGDYGYT

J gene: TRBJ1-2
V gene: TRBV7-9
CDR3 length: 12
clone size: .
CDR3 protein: ASSLTDSFYGYT

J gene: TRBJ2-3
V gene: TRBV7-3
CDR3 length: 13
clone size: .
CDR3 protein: ASSPRDTSTDTQY

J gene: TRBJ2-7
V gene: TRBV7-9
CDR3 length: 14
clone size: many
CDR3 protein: ASSLGGTGEAYEQY

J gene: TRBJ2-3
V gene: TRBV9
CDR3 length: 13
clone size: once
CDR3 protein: ASSPGLAVTDTQY

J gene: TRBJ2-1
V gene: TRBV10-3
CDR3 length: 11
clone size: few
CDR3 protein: AINKESTDEQF

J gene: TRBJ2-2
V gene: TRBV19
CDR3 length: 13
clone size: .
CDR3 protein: ASSPDRGRAGELF

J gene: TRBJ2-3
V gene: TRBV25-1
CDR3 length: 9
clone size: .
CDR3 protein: ASSVSDTQY

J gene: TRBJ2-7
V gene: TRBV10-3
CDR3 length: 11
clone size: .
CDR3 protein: AISEAAYSEQY

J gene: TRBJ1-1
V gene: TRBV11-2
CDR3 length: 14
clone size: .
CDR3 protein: ASSLDRQGAPWGAF

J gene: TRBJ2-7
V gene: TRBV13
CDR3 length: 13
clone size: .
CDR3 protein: ASSLGTGGSYEQY

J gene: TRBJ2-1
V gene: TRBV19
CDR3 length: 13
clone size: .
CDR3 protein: ASSIDHTGVNEQF

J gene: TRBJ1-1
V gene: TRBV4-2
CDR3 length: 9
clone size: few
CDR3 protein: ASSMNTEAF

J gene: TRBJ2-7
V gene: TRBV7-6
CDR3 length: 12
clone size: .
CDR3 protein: ASSLRSYVYEQY

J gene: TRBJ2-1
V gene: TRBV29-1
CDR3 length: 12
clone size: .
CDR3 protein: SVVFAAQGPEQF

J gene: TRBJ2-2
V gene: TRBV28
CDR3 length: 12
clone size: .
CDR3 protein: ASSLEPNTGELF

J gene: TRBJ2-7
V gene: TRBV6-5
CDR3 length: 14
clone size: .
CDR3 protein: ASSYEGGVSSYEQY

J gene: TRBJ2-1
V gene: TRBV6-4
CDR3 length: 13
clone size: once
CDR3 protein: ASSEIAGATNEQF

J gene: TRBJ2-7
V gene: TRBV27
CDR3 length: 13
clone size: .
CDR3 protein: ASSRGTGVSYEQY

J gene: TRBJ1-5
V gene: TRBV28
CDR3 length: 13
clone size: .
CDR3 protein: ASTLATGPHQPQH

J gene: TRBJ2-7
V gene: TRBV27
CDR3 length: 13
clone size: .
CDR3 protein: ASSLDGGQIYEQY

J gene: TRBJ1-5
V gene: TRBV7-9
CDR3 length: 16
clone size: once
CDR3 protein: ASSLGSGGGYSNQPQH

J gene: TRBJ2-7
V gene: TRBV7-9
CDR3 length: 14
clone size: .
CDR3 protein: ASTLGASLVGGEQY

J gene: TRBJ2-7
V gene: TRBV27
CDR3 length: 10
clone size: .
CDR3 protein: ASSSDRDEQY

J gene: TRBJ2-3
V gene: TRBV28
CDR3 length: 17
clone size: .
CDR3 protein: ASTPSEGLADQFTDTQY

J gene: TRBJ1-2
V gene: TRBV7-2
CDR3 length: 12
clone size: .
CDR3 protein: ASSPGQGDYGYT

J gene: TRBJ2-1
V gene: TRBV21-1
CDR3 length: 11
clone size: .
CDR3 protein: ASPRDTDNEQF

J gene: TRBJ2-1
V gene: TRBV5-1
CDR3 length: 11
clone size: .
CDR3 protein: ASSFTDSNEQF

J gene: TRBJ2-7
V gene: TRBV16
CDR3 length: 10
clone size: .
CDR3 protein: ASSLGLNEQY

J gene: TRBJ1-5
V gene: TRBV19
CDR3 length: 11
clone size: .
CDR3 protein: ASSPRGNQPQH

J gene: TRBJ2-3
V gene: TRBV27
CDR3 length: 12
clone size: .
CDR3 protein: ASSLTRVVDTQY

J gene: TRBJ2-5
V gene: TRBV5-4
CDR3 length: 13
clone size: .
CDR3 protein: ASSSPWGSRETQY

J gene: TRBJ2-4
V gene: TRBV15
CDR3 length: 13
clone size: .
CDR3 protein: ATSRDRTSGALQY

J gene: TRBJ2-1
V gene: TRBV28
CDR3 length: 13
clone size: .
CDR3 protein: ASSLRGSSYNEQF

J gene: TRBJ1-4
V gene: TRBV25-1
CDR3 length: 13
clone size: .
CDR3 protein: ASRPRQATNEKLF

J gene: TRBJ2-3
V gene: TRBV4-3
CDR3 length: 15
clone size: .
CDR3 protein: ASSQDTRGINSDTQY

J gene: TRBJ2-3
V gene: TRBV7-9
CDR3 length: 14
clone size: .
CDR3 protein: ASSPRLAGVADTQY

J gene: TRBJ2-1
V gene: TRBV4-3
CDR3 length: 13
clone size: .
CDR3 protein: ASRPGLAGVGEQF

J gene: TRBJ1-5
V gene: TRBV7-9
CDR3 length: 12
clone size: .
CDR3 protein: ASSHGQGNQPQH

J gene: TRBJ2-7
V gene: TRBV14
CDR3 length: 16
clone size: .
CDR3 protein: ASSDSIPRGGKPYEQY

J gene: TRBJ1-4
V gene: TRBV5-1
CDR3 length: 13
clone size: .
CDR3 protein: ASSQKARENEKLF

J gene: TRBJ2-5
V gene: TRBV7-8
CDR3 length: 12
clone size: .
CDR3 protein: ASSPLQGWETQY